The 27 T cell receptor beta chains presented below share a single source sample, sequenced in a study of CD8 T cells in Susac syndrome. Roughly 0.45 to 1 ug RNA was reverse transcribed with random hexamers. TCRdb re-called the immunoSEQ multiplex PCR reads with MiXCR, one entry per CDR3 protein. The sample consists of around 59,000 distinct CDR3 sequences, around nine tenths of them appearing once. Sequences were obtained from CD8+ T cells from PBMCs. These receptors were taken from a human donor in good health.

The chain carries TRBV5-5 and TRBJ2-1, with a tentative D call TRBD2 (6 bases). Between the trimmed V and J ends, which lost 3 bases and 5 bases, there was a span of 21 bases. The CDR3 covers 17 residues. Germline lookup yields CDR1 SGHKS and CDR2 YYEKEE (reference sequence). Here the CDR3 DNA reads TGTGCCAGCAGCTCTGAACCCCGCCCGACGGGAGACAATGAGCAGTTCTTC. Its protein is CASSSEPRPTGDNEQFF.

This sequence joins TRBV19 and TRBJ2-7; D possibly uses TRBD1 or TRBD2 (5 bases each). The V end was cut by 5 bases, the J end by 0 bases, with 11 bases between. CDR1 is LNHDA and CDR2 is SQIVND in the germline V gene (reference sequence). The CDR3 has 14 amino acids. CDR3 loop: CASSEGLSSYEQYF. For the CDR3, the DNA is TGTGCCAGTAGTGAGGGGTTAAGCTCCTACGAGCAGTACTTC.

The CDR3 loop is CSARVEQNYNEQFF. In nucleotides, the CDR3 is TGCAGTGCTAGAGTGGAACAGAACTACAATGAGCAGTTCTTC. This chain connects TRBV20-1 to TRBJ2-1; D gene ambiguous. CDR1 is DFQATT, CDR2 SNEGSKA, per germline (reference sequence). Trimming took 1 base from V and 3 from J, leaving 10 bases between them. The CDR3 runs to 14 residues.

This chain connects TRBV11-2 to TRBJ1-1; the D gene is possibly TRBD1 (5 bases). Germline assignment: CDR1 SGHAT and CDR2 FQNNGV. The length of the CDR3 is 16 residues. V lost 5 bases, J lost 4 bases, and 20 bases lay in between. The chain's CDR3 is CASSPQNERGGTEAFF. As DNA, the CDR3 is TGTGCCAGCAGCCCACAAAATGAGAGGGGTGGCACTGAAGCTTTCTTT.

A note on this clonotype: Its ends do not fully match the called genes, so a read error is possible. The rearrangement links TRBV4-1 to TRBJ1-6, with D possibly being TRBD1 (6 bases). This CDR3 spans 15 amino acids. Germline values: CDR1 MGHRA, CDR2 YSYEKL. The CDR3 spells CASSQDWGHGSPLHF. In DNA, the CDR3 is TGCGCCAGCAGCCAAGATTGGGGGCATGGCTCACCTCTCCACTTT.

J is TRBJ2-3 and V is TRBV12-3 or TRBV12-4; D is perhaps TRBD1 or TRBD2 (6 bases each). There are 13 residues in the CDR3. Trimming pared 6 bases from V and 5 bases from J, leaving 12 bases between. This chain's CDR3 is CASRPGGLDTQYF. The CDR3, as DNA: TGTGCCAGCAGACCTGGGGGGCTAGATACGCAGTATTTT.

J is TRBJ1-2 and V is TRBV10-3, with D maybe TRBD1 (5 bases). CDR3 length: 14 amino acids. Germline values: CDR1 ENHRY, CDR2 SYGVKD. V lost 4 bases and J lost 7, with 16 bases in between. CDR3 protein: CAISVGGPLTGYTF. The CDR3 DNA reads TGTGCCATCAGTGTTGGGGGACCCCTGACTGGCTACACCTTC.

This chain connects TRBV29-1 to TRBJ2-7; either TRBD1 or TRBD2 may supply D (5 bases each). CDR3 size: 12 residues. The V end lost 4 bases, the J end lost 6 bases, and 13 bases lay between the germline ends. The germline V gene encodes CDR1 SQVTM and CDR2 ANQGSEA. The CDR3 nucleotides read TGCAGCGTTGCGGTCCCAGGGAGCGAGCAGTACTTC. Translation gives CSVAVPGSEQYF.

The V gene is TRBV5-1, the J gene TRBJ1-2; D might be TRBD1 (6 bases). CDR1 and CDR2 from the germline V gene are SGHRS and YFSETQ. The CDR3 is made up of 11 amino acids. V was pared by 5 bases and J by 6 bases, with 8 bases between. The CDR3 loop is CASRGADGYTF. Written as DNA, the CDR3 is TGCGCCAGCAGGGGGGCAGATGGCTACACCTTC.

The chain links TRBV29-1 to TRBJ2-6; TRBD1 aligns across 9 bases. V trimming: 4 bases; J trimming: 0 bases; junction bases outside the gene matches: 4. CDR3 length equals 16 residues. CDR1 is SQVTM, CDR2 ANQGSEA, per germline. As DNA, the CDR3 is TGCAGCGTTGCATCGACAGGGGGCTCTGGGGCCAACGTCCTGACTTTC. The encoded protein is CSVASTGGSGANVLTF.

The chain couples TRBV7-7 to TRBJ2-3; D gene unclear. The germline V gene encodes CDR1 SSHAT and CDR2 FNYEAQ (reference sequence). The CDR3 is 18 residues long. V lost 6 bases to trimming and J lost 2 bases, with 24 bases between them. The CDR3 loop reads CASSPAVGREEYTDTQYF. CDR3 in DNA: TGTGCCAGCAGTCCGGCGGTAGGGCGTGAAGAGTACACAGATACGCAGTATTTT.

This CDR3 is CASSQDLGQPQHF. DNA of the CDR3: TGCGCCAGCAGCCAAGATCTAGGTCAGCCCCAGCATTTT. The chain carries TRBV4-3 and TRBJ1-5; D call uncertain. The V end lost 0 bases, the J end lost 6 bases, and 6 bases lay between the germline ends. CDR1 and CDR2 (germline): LGHNA, YSLEER. The CDR3 contains 13 residues.

In DNA, the CDR3 is TGTGCCAGCAGTATCGGGACCGAGACAGATACGCAGTATTTT. It specifies CASSIGTETDTQYF. The chain carries TRBV28 and TRBJ2-3; D is tentatively TRBD1 or TRBD2 (5 bases each). Germline V gene sequence: CDR1 MDHEN, CDR2 SYDVKM. Trimming pared 5 bases from V and 3 bases from J, leaving 12 bases between. The length of the CDR3 is 14 residues.

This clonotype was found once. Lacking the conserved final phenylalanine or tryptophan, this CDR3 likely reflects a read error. The CDR3 loop is CASSPRQGPYEQYL. In DNA form, the CDR3 reads TGTGCCAGCAGCCCAAGACAGGGTCCCTACGAGCAGTACCTC. J is TRBJ2-7 and V is TRBV28, with 7 bases aligning to TRBD1. Germline V gene lookup returns CDR1 MDHEN and CDR2 SYDVKM. The CDR3 is 14 residues long. Trimming took 6 bases from V and 2 from J; bases not matched to a gene: 7.

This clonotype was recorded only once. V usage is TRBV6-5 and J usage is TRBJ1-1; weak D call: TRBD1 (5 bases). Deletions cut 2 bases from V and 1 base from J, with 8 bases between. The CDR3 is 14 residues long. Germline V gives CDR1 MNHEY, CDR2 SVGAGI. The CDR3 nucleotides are TGTGCCAGCAGTTACGGGGGTTGGAACACTGAAGCTTTCTTT. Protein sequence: CASSYGGWNTEAFF.

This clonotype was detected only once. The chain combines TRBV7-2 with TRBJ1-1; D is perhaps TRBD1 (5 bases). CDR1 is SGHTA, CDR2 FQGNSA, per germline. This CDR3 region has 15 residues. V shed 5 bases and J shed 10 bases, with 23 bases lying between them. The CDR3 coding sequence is TGTGCCAGCAGCACCAGACCGGGACCACCAAGGCGAGCTTTCTTT. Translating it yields CASSTRPGPPRRAFF. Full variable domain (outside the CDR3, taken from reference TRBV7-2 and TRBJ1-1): GAGVSQSPSNKVTEKGKDVELRCDPISGHTALYWYRQSLGQGLEFLIYFQGNSAPDKSGLPSDRFSAERTGGSVSTLTIQRTQQEDSAVYLCASSTRPGPPRRAFFGQGTRLTVV.

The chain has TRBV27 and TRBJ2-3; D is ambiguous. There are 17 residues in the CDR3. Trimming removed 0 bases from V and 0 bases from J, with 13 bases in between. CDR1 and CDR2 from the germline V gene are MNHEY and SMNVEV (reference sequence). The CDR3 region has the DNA TGTGCCAGCAGTTTATCGGGCCCCGGCACGAGCACAGATACGCAGTATTTT. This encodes CASSLSGPGTSTDTQYF.

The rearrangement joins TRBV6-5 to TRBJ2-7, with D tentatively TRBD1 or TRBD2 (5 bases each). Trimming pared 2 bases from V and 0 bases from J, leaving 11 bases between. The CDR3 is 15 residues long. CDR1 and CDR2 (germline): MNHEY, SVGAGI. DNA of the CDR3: TGTGCCAGCAGTTACGGTTCGGGGCCCTCCTACGAGCAGTACTTC. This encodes CASSYGSGPSYEQYF.

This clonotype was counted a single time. The CDR3 region is CASSLAAQKNEKLFF. CDR3 bases: TGTGCCAGCAGCTTAGCGGCGCAGAAAAATGAAAAACTGTTTTTT. The rearrangement uses TRBV7-9 and TRBJ1-4, with D unclear. CDR1 SEHNR and CDR2 FQNEAQ come from the germline V gene (reference sequence). The V gene lost 0 bases and the J gene lost 5 bases, with 10 bases spanning the gap. The CDR3 has 15 residues.

The CDR3 sequence is CASSLASGSTEAFF. For the CDR3, the DNA is TGTGCCAGCAGCTTGGCCTCAGGGAGCACTGAAGCTTTCTTT. The chain employs TRBV5-6 and TRBJ1-1, with D maybe TRBD1 (5 bases). Germline CDR1 reads SGHDT; CDR2 reads YYEEEE. This CDR3 spans 14 amino acids. Between the trimmed V and J ends, which lost 0 bases and 4 bases, there was a span of 10 bases.

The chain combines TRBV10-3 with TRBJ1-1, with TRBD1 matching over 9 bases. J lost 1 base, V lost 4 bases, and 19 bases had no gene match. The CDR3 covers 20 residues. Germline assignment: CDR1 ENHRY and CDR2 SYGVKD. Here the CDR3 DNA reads TGTGCCATCAGTGCCTTCCGGGACAGGGAAGGTTCCGGGGAGAACACTGAAGCTTTCTTT. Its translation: CAISAFRDREGSGENTEAFF.

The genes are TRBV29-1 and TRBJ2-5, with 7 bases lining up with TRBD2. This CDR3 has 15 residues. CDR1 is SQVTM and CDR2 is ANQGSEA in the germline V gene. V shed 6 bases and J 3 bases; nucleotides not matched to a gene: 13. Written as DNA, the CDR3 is TGCAGCGTCCTACCTGTGGGGCTAGCGGAAGAGACCCAGTACTTC. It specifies CSVLPVGLAEETQYF.

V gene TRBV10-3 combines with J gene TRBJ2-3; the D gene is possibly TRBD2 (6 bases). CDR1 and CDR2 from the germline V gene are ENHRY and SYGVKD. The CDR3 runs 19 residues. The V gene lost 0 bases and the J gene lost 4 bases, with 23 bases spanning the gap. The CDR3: CAISESGGLGGRPADTQYF. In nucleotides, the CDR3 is TGTGCCATCAGTGAGTCGGGGGGTCTAGGCGGAAGACCCGCAGATACGCAGTATTTT.

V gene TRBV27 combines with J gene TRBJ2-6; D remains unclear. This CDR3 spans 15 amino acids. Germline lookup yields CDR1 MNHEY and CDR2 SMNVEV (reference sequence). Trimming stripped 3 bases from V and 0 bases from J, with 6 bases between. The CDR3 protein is CASSLLGSGANVLTF. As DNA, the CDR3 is TGTGCCAGCAGTTTGTTGGGCTCTGGGGCCAACGTCCTGACTTTC.

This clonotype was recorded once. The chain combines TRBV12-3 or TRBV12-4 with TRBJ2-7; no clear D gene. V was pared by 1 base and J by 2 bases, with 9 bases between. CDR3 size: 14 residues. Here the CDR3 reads CASSLGGKPYEQYF. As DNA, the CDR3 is TGTGCCAGCAGTTTAGGAGGTAAACCCTACGAGCAGTACTTC.

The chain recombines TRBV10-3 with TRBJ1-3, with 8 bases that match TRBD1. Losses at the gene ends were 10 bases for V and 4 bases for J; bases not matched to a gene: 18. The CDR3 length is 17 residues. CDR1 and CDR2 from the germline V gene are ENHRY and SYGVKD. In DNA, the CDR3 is TGTGCCACCGGAGATGAACCCCAAAGGGACAGGGGAAACACCATATATTTT. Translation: CATGDEPQRDRGNTIYF.

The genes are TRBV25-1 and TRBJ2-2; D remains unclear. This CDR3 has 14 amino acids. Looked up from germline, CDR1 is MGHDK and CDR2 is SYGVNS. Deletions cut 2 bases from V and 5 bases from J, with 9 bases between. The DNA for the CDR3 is TGTGCCAGCAGTGAAAATCATGCGACCGGGGAGCTGTTTTTT. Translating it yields CASSENHATGELFF.